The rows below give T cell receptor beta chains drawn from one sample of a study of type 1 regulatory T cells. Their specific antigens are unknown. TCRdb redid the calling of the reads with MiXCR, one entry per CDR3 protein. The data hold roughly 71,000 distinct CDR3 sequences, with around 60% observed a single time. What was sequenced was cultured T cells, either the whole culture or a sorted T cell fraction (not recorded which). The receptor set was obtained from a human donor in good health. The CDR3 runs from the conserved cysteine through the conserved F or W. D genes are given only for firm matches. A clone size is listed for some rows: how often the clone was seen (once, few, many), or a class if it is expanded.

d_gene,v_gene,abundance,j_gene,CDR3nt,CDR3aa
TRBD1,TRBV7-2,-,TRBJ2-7,TGTGCCAGCAGCGTGACCGGGACAGGGGACGAGCAGTACTTC,CASSVTGTGDEQYF
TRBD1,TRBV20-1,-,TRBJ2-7,TGCAGTGCTAGTGATCAAGGACAGGCTACCTACGAGCAGTACTTC,CSASDQGQATYEQYF
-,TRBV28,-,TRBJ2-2,TGTGCCAGCAGTTTGGCTCCCGGGGAGCTGTTTTTT,CASSLAPGELFF
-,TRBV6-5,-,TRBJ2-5,TGTGCCAGCGGCGGCCGCGAGACCCAGTACTTC,CASGGRETQYF
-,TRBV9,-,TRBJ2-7,TGTGCCAGCAGCGTCGGGGCTCCTCCACTGAGCCTCGAGCAGTACTTC,CASSVGAPPLSLEQYF
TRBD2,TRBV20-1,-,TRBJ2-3,TGCAGTGCCCACGGACTAGCTAGCACAGATACGCAGTATTTT,CSAHGLASTDTQYF
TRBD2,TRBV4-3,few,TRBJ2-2,TGCGCCAGCAGCCAGGGGAGGGCCGACACCGGGGAGCTGTTTTTT,CASSQGRADTGELFF
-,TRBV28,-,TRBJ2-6,TGTGCCAGCAGATTGAGTCGGGGTGGGGCCAACGTCCTGACTTTC,CASRLSRGGANVLTF
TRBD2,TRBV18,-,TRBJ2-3,TGTGCCAGCTCACACCCCGGACTAGCGGGAGCATCAGATACGCAGTATTTT,CASSHPGLAGASDTQYF
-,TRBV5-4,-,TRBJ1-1,TGTGCCAGCAGTAGGGGGGGTCCTAACTCGAACACTGAAGCTTTCTTT,CASSRGGPNSNTEAFF
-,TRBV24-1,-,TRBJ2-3,TGTGCCACCGCAGTGGGTCTAGCGAGCACAGATACGCAGTATTTT,CATAVGLASTDTQYF
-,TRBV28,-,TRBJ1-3,TGTGCCAGCAATGAACCCACCTCGGCTGGAAACACCATATATTTT,CASNEPTSAGNTIYF
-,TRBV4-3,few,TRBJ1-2,TGCGCCAGCAGCCAAGCTAGGGGACAAGAAGGCTACACCTTC,CASSQARGQEGYTF
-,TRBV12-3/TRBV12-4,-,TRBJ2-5,TGTGCCAGCAGCATTGAACAGCAAGAGACCCAGTACTTC,CASSIEQQETQYF
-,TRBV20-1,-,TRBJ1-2,TGCAGTGCTAGTACCAGGGATGATGGCTACACCTTC,CSASTRDDGYTF
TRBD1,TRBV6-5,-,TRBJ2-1,TGTGCCAGCAGTCCACGGACAGGGAATGAGCAGTTCTTC,CASSPRTGNEQFF
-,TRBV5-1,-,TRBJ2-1,TGCGCCAGCAGCTTGAAGGACCCGAACCACAATGAGCAGTTCTTC,CASSLKDPNHNEQFF
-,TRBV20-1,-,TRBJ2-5,TGCAGTGTTCTCGGGTGGGAGTGGTCCCAAGAGACCCAGTACTTC,CSVLGWEWSQETQYF
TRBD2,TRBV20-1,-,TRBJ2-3,TGCAGTGTTACGCGGGAGAATTTAGATACGCAGTATTTT,CSVTRENLDTQYF
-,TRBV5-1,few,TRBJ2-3,TGCGCCAGCAGTGTGGACCGCACAGATACGCAGTATTTT,CASSVDRTDTQYF
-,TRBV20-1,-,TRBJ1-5,TGCAGTGCAAACGAAGACAGTACGGGCGCTCAGCCCCAGCATTTT,CSANEDSTGAQPQHF
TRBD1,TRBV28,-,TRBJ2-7,TGTGCCAGTTCCGGGACAGGGAACTACGAGCAGTACTTC,CASSGTGNYEQYF
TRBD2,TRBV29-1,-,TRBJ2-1,TGCAGCGCCCGCCCAGCGGGAACTGAGCAGTTCTTC,CSARPAGTEQFF
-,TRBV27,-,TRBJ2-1,TGTGCCAGCAGCCGGGATCTGCATGAGCAGTTCTTC,CASSRDLHEQFF
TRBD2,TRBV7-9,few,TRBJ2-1,TGTGCCAGCAGCTTCCCAGCGGGAGGGCCGAGTAATGAGCAGTTCTTC,CASSFPAGGPSNEQFF
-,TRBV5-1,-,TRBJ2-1,TGCGCCAGCAGCACGGGCGTCCAAACAGCGGAGGGGCAGTTCTTC,CASSTGVQTAEGQFF
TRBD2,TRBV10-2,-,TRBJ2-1,TGCGCCAGCAGTGGGGGGACTAGTGAATACAATGAGCAGTTCTTC,CASSGGTSEYNEQFF
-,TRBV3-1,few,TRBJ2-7,TGTGCCAGCAGCCAGGGTCCCGGGCCCCTCTACGAGCAGTACTTC,CASSQGPGPLYEQYF
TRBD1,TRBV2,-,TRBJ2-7,TGTGCCAGCAGTGACCAGATCGTACGACAGGGCTACGAGCAGTACTTC,CASSDQIVRQGYEQYF
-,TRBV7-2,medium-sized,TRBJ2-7,TGTGCCAGCAGCTTTCGCCAGGTAACCTACGAGCAGTACTTC,CASSFRQVTYEQYF